The source of this T cell receptor beta chain is a study of T-cell reconstitution after alpha-beta-depleted transplantation in children. The germline V gene encodes CDR1 KGHDR and CDR2 SFDVKD. The CDR3 totals 15 residues. The V end lost 5 bases, the J end lost 1 base, and 11 bases lay between the germline ends. As it was prepared, the TCRbeta library received unique molecular identifiers. TCRdb ran MiXCR on the PCR reads and lists one entry per CDR3 protein. The sample consists of roughly 500,000 distinct CDR3 sequences, 30% to 35% of them appearing once. In its sample, this clonotype was seen a few times.

The material was PBMCs from the stem cell graft donor, obtained from the stem cell graft. This clonotype originated in a human donor who donated a stem cell graft to a child with aplastic anemia. The genes are TRBV24-1 and TRBJ1-5, with D possibly TRBD1 on 5 matching bases. CDR3 sequence reads: CATSGGSGSNQPQHF. The CDR3 DNA reads TGTGCCACCAGTGGTGGGTCAGGGAGCAATCAGCCCCAGCATTTT.